This T cell receptor (beta chain) was sequenced in a study of radiation and T cells in renal cell carcinoma. Across the study: Nephrectomy followed 15 Gy stereotactic body radiation by 4 weeks.

As for this clone: Its antigen is as yet unknown.

Repertoires were generated with immunoSEQ multiplex PCR, while TCRdb's copy carries only in-frame clones and drops some. The table records about 140,000 clones, 75% to 90% of them present only once. This sample's time point: baseline pretreatment blood. Treatment denoted: 15 Gy SBRT to primary tumor, nephrectomy 4 weeks later. The tumor was a clear cell renal cell carcinoma. Study findings and constraints: Pretreatment tumor biopsies were lacking, so baseline clonotypes are unknown. From baseline, blood top tumor clonotypes peaked at 2 weeks post-radiation.

This CDR3 has 15 residues. The chain uses TRBV21-1 and TRBJ1-1; TRBD1, the table's D call, lacks a check against the DNA. TRBV21-1 is an annotated pseudogene. The TCR comes from a woman in her forties or fifties with renal cell carcinoma. Here the sequenced sample was blood, taken from a patient whose treatment included radiotherapy and nephrectomy. CDR3 region: CASSMGRVMNTEAFF. The CDR3 nucleotides are TGTGCCAGCAGCATGGGCAGAGTCATGAACACTGAAGCTTTCTTT.